This TCR beta chain was profiled in a study of OX40 agonist ivuxolimab in advanced cancers. Study-level information: At doses from 0.01 to 10 mg/kg, patients were given intravenous ivuxolimab every 2 weeks.

Profiling relied on immunoSEQ multiplex PCR, and the TCRdb table lists in-frame clones only, not all of them. Here the sample spans some 43,000 clones, 88% being singletons. Germline CDR1 reads MNHEY; CDR2 reads SMNVEV (reference sequence). Between the trimmed V and J ends, which lost 3 bases and 6 bases, there was a span of 9 bases. CDR3 length: 12 residues. The chain has TRBV27 and TRBJ2-7, with a tentative D call TRBD2 (6 bases). Material: CD4+ or CD8+ T cells sorted from blood, obtained in a trial of the OX40 agonist ivuxolimab. The clonotype comes from an adult with an advanced solid tumor such as melanoma, head and neck, liver or kidney cancer. For the CDR3, the DNA is TGTGCCAGCAGTTTGGCGGGGAGCGAGCAGTACTTC. Protein product: CASSLAGSEQYF.